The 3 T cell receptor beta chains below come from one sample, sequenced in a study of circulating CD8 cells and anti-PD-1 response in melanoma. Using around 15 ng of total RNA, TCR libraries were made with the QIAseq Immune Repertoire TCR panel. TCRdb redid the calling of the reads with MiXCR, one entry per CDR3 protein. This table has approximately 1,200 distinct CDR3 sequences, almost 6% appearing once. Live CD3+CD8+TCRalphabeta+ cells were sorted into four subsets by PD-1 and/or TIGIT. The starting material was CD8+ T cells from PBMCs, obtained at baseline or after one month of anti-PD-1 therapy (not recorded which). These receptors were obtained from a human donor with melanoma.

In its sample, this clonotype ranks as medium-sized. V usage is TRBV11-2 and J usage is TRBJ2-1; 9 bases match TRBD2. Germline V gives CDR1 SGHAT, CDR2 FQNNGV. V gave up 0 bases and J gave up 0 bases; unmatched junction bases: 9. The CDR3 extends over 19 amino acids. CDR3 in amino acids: CASSLDGSSGGSSYNEQFF. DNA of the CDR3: TGTGCCAGCAGCTTAGATGGAAGTAGCGGGGGCAGCTCCTACAATGAGCAGTTCTTC.

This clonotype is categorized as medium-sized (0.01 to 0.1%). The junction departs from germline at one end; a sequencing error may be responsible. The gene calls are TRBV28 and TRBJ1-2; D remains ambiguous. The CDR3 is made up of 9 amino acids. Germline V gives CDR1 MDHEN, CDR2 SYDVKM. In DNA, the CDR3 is TGTGCCAGCAGTTTAAATGATTGCTTC. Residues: CASSLNDCF.

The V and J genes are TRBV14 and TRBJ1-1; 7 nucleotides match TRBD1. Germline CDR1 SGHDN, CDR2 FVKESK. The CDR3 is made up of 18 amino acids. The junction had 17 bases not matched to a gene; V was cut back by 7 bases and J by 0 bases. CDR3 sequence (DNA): TGTGCCAGCAACCGCCCGAAGACAGGGCCACTGCTGAACACTGAAGCTTTCTTT. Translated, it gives CASNRPKTGPLLNTEAFF. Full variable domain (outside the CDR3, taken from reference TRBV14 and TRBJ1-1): EAGVTQFPSHSVIEKGQTVTLRCDPISGHDNLYWYRRVMGKEIKFLLHFVKESKQDESGMPNNRFLAERTGGTYSTLKVQPAELEDSGVYFCASNRPKTGPLLNTEAFFGQGTRLTVV.